This T cell receptor (beta chain) stems from a study of beta chain features in type 1 diabetes. Regarding the study as a whole: Possibly, sequencing cDNA over-represented cells that had high TCR expression levels.

Remarks on this clone: Antigen: not known.

Trimming took 5 bases from V and 14 from J, leaving 21 bases between them. Germline loops: CDR1 SGHAT, CDR2 FQNNGV. The CDR3 extends over 13 amino acids. The authors reverse transcribed all of the isolated RNA, so sequencing captured expressed TCRB transcripts. Assay: immunoSEQ multiplex PCR; the TCRdb copy retains only in-frame clones and omits some. In the table there are 300,000 to 350,000 clones, 8% of which are singletons. The sequence was collected from a woman in her late teens or twenties in good health. The sequencing sample was made of central memory CD4+ T cells from blood. J is TRBJ1-1 and V is TRBV11-2, with D possibly being TRBD1 (5 bases). The CDR3 region has the DNA TGTGCCAGCAGCATCCGACAGTCAAGAGGCGACTTCTTT. Translation gives CASSIRQSRGDFF.